This entry is about one T cell receptor (beta chain). The target antigen is unknown. This sample is drawn from a study of cytomegalovirus exposure and HLA in healthy donors. General study results and limits: According to a later analysis, TCR clusters from the first cohort tended to co-occur in the 120 or so validation repertoires. A list of approximately 160 TCR beta chains associated with cytomegalovirus was given.

The data were produced by immunoSEQ multiplex PCR, yet TCRdb's version contains in-frame clones alone and is incomplete. The sample has about 98,000 clones, approximately 88% seen once; the top ten hold 3.5% to 5%. The germline V and J ends were trimmed by 6 bases and 4 bases, with 15 bases remaining between them. CDR1 SNHLY and CDR2 FYNNEI come from the germline V gene. The CDR3 contains 14 residues. The receptor was derived from a woman aged 25 to 39 in good health and CMV-seronegative. This rearrangement joins TRBV2 to TRBJ1-2; no clear D. Sequenced sample: PBMCs. The CDR3 nucleotides are TGTGCCAGCAGCCCTCCCCCTCCCTCCTATGGCTACACCTTC. It codes for CASSPPPPSYGYTF.